The 32 T cell receptor beta chains below all came from one sample that was sequenced in a study of lymphopenia after photon versus proton radiotherapy. Data came from immunoSEQ multiplex PCR; TCRdb stores just in-frame clones and leaves some out. In the table there are 55,000 to 70,000 clones, around 92% of which are singletons. The sample consisted of peripheral blood, taken from a patient treated with photon-based radiotherapy. The source of these receptors is a woman in her thirties or forties with cholangiocarcinoma.

The J gene is TRBJ1-5, the V gene TRBV15; TRBD1 aligns across 7 bases. This CDR3 has 16 residues. V trimming: 1 base; J trimming: 4 bases; junction bases outside the gene matches: 7. Per the germline V gene, CDR1 is LNHNV and CDR2 is YYDKDF (reference sequence). The CDR3 sequence is CATSRVSGGRNQPQHF. The DNA for the CDR3 is TGTGCCACCAGCAGAGTCTCAGGGGGAAGGAATCAGCCCCAGCATTTT.

The rearrangement links TRBV29-1 to TRBJ2-7; no firm D call. CDR1 SQVTM and CDR2 ANQGSEA come from the germline V gene. CDR3 length equals 14 residues. V shed 4 bases and J shed 2 bases, with 15 bases lying between them. Here the CDR3 DNA reads TGCAGCGTTGTGATTCAAGGAGTTCCCTACGAGCAGTACTTC. Its translation is CSVVIQGVPYEQYF.

This rearrangement joins TRBV7-2 to TRBJ2-1; possible D gene TRBD2, 6 bases. The V gene's germline CDR1 is SGHTA and CDR2 FQGNSA. Trimming stripped 2 bases from V and 6 bases from J, with 14 bases between. The CDR3 is made up of 15 amino acids. The CDR3 protein is CASSLPSRRGNEQFF. The CDR3 nucleotides are TGTGCCAGCAGCTTACCCTCTCGGAGGGGCAATGAGCAGTTCTTC. Together with reference TRBV7-2 and TRBJ2-1, the CDR3 gives the full variable domain: GAGVSQSPSNKVTEKGKDVELRCDPISGHTALYWYRQSLGQGLEFLIYFQGNSAPDKSGLPSDRFSAERTGGSVSTLTIQRTQQEDSAVYLCASSLPSRRGNEQFFGPGTRLTVL.

The gene calls are TRBV29-1 and TRBJ1-2, with 7 nucleotides matching TRBD1. The CDR3 sequence is 14 residues long. The germline V gene encodes CDR1 SQVTM and CDR2 ANQGSEA. V lost 0 bases and J lost 5; bases outside the gene matches: 6. CDR3 region: CSVEESGTAYGYTF. For the CDR3, the DNA is TGCAGCGTTGAAGAATCCGGGACAGCTTATGGCTACACCTTC.

This chain connects TRBV29-1 to TRBJ2-7, with D tentatively TRBD1 or TRBD2 (6 bases each). There are 14 residues in the CDR3. The germline CDR1 and CDR2 sequences are SQVTM and ANQGSEA. Deletions cut 5 bases from V and 5 bases from J, with 19 bases between. The DNA of the CDR3 is TGCAGCGTTCGGCATTGGGGGGCTAGGAACGAGCAGTACTTC. Protein sequence: CSVRHWGARNEQYF.

This rearrangement joins TRBV19 to TRBJ2-3; tentatively, D is TRBD1 (6 bases). The CDR3 sequence is 14 residues long. CDR1 is LNHDA, CDR2 SQIVND, per germline (reference sequence). With 5 bases removed from V and 6 bases from J, the gap between germline ends came to 15 bases. The CDR3 sequence: CASSRNGQRDTQYF. The CDR3 DNA is TGTGCCAGTAGTCGCAACGGACAGAGGGATACGCAGTATTTT. Looking up the rest from reference TRBV19 and TRBJ2-3 gives the full variable domain: DGGITQSPKYLFRKEGQNVTLSCEQNLNHDAMYWYRQDPGQGLRLIYYSQIVNDFQKGDIAEGYSVSREKKESFPLTVTSAQKNPTAFYLCASSRNGQRDTQYFGPGTRLTVL.

This chain connects TRBV5-1 to TRBJ2-7; 9 bases are shared with TRBD1. The CDR3 covers 14 residues. V shed 4 bases, J shed 3 bases, and the junction held 5 bases outside the gene matches. Germline CDR1 is SGHRS and CDR2 is YFSETQ. This CDR3 reads CASSRGTGSYEQYF. The CDR3 DNA sequence: TGCGCCAGCAGCCGCGGGACAGGGAGCTACGAGCAGTACTTC.

The V and J genes are TRBV7-3 and TRBJ2-3; D remains unclear. Between the trimmed V and J ends, which lost 1 base and 3 bases, there was a span of 11 bases. Germline CDR1 reads SGHTA; CDR2 reads FQGTGA. The length of the CDR3 is 15 residues. CDR3 coding DNA: TGTGCCAGCAGCTTAAATCCCCTACCTACAGATACGCAGTATTTT. Amino acids: CASSLNPLPTDTQYF.

The chain employs TRBV6-6 and TRBJ1-3; D is uncertain. V gave up 3 bases and J gave up 0 bases, with 6 bases separating them. Germline lookup yields CDR1 MNHNY and CDR2 SVGAGI (reference sequence). The CDR3 has 14 residues. The CDR3 region is CASSYEGSGNTIYF. CDR3 sequence (DNA): TGTGCCAGCAGTTATGAGGGCTCTGGAAACACCATATATTTT.

The chain links TRBV18 to TRBJ2-3, with 9 bases fitting TRBD2. Germline V gives CDR1 KGHSH, CDR2 LQKENI. The length of the CDR3 is 15 residues. Germline trimming cut 5 bases from V and 2 bases from J; bases unmatched to any gene: 5. For the CDR3, the DNA is TGTGCCAGCTCAGATAGCGGGAGTGACACAGATACGCAGTATTTT. It translates to CASSDSGSDTDTQYF. The full variable domain, in which reference TRBV18 and TRBJ2-3 provide the parts outside the CDR3, is NAGVMQNPRHLVRRRGQEARLRCSPMKGHSHVYWYRQLPEEGLKFMVYLQKENIIDESGMPKERFSAEFPKEGPSILRIQQVVRGDSAAYFCASSDSGSDTDTQYFGPGTRLTVL.

In this sample, this clone turned up a few times. The V gene is TRBV2, the J gene TRBJ1-6; weak D call: TRBD1 (5 bases). CDR1 and CDR2 from the germline V gene are SNHLY and FYNNEI. The CDR3 spans 13 residues. With 8 bases removed from V and 10 bases from J, the gap between germline ends came to 15 bases. The CDR3 nucleotides read TGTGCCAGCTTGGGGCGAGTATGGTCACCCCTCCACTTT. It is translated as CASLGRVWSPLHF.

The V call is TRBV15, the J call TRBJ2-7; D is unclear. Trimming took off 1 base at V and 1 base at J, with 8 bases between the two ends. The CDR3 consists of 14 residues. From germline, CDR1 is LNHNV and CDR2 YYDKDF (reference sequence). DNA of the CDR3: TGTGCCACCAGCAGAGGACCGGAGTCCTACGAGCAGTACTTC. This gives the protein CATSRGPESYEQYF.

This clone was observed a handful of times. The chain uses TRBV2 and TRBJ1-5, with D maybe TRBD1 (5 bases). The CDR3 consists of 15 residues. Between the trimmed V and J ends, which lost 5 bases and 6 bases, there was a span of 17 bases. Germline values: CDR1 SNHLY, CDR2 FYNNEI. The CDR3 region is CASSHTLVGGQPQHF. The CDR3 DNA reads TGTGCCAGCAGTCACACATTGGTCGGGGGTCAGCCCCAGCATTTT.

V usage is TRBV28 and J usage is TRBJ2-7, with TRBD1 identical over 9 bases. CDR1 is MDHEN and CDR2 is SYDVKM in the germline V gene. The CDR3 has 16 amino acids. V lost 5 bases to trimming and J lost 3 bases; unmatched junction nucleotides: 11. The CDR3 protein is CASSGTGSGNLYEQYF. Written as DNA, the CDR3 is TGTGCCAGCAGTGGGACAGGGTCCGGAAATCTCTACGAGCAGTACTTC.

The rearrangement uses TRBV19 and TRBJ1-5; 8 nucleotides align to TRBD1. The CDR3 contains 17 residues. The V gene's germline CDR1 is LNHDA and CDR2 SQIVND (reference sequence). With 5 bases clipped from V and 2 bases from J, the junction kept 11 bases outside the gene matches. CDR3 coding DNA: TGTGCCAGTAGTGCCACCCTAGGACAGGGCCGCAATCAGCCCCAGCATTTT. It encodes CASSATLGQGRNQPQHF.

The chain joins TRBV6-5 to TRBJ1-2; D uncertain. Germline assignment: CDR1 MNHEY and CDR2 SVGAGI. This CDR3 region has 13 residues. V was trimmed by 11 bases and J by 2 bases, leaving 15 bases between them. The CDR3 protein is CAARSPSNYGYTF. The CDR3 nucleotides are TGTGCCGCCCGCAGCCCCTCGAACTATGGCTACACCTTC.

This clone was detected a few times. The chain recombines TRBV21-1 with TRBJ1-5; TRBD1, the table's D call, was not compared with the DNA. TRBV21-1 constitutes a pseudogene. CDR3 size: 17 residues. The CDR3 here is CASSKVRTGFTNQPQHF. The CDR3, as DNA: TGTGCCAGCAGCAAAGTGAGAACAGGGTTTACCAATCAGCCCCAGCATTTT.

The chain joins TRBV10-2 to TRBJ2-1; the D is unclear. CDR3 size: 13 residues. V was cut by 7 bases and J by 2 bases, with 9 bases left in between. CDR1 is WSHSY and CDR2 is SAAADI in the germline V gene. CDR3 sequence: CASTELTYNEQFF. In nucleotides, the CDR3 is TGCGCCAGCACGGAGCTAACCTACAATGAGCAGTTCTTC.

A single count supports this clone. The chain combines TRBV11-1 with TRBJ2-5; TRBD2 matches 10 bases. The trim removed 4 bases at V and 3 bases at J, leaving 8 bases unmatched. CDR3 length equals 16 residues. Germline lookup yields CDR1 SGHAT and CDR2 FQDESV (reference sequence). CDR3 sequence reads: CASSSPSGRGEETQYF. DNA for the CDR3: TGTGCCAGCAGCTCACCTAGCGGGAGAGGTGAAGAGACCCAGTACTTC.

This clone appeared once. The chain employs TRBV7-3 and TRBJ1-1; D call uncertain. Germline V gene sequence: CDR1 SGHTA, CDR2 FQGTGA. Between the trimmed V and J ends, which lost 5 bases and 0 bases, there was a span of 13 bases. CDR3 length equals 15 residues. This chain's CDR3 is CASSALDGMNTEAFF. The DNA for the CDR3 is TGTGCCAGCAGCGCACTGGACGGAATGAACACTGAAGCTTTCTTT. Full variable domain (rest looked up from reference TRBV7-3 and TRBJ1-1): GAGVSQTPSNKVTEKGKYVELRCDPISGHTALYWYRQSLGQGPEFLIYFQGTGAADDSGLPNDRFFAVRPEGSVSTLKIQRTERGDSAVYLCASSALDGMNTEAFFGQGTRLTVV.

This chain links TRBV19 with TRBJ2-6; TRBD2 is a possible D gene (5 bases). The CDR3 length is 17 residues. Trimming left V 5 bases short and J 2 bases short, with 16 bases between. The germline CDR1 and CDR2 sequences are LNHDA and SQIVND (reference sequence). The CDR3 coding sequence is TGTGCCAGTAGTTTGCGGACTCGAGAGGCTGGGGCCAACGTCCTGACTTTC. Encoded protein: CASSLRTREAGANVLTF.

CDR3 DNA: TGTGCCAGCAGTGAAGTCGGACTGGTAGGGGAGCAGTACTTC. Its protein is CASSEVGLVGEQYF. The genes are TRBV2 and TRBJ2-7, with D possibly being TRBD2 (5 bases). CDR3 size: 14 residues. CDR1 is SNHLY and CDR2 is FYNNEI in the germline V gene. Between the trimmed V and J ends, which lost 1 base and 7 bases, there was a span of 14 bases.

The J gene is TRBJ2-1, the V gene TRBV11-2; the match to TRBD2 covers 7 bases. The CDR3 consists of 13 residues. From germline, CDR1 is SGHAT and CDR2 FQNNGV. V was pared by 1 base and J by 9 bases, with 3 bases of the junction left unmatched. CDR3 nucleotides: TGTGCCAGCAGCTTAGCAGCGGGAATTGAGCAGTTCTTC. This gives the protein CASSLAAGIEQFF. The entire variable domain, with the rest obtained from reference TRBV11-2 and TRBJ2-1, is as follows: EAGVAQSPRYKIIEKRQSVAFWCNPISGHATLYWYQQILGQGPKLLIQFQNNGVVDDSQLPKDRFSAERLKGVDSTLKIQPAKLEDSAVYLCASSLAAGIEQFFGPGTRLTVL.

The V call is TRBV21-1, the J call TRBJ2-7; the table gives TRBD1 as D, unverified against the DNA. TRBV21-1 is noted as a pseudogene. CDR3 length equals 19 residues. CDR3 nucleotides: TGTGCCAGCAGCAAAATTTGGGCCGGGACAGGGGCGCCTAGGAACGAGCAGTACTTC. This codes for CASSKIWAGTGAPRNEQYF.

The genes are TRBV7-2 and TRBJ2-6, with D perhaps matching TRBD1 or TRBD2 (5 bases each). CDR3 length: 17 residues. CDR1 is SGHTA and CDR2 is FQGNSA in the germline V gene. V was cut by 8 bases and J by 0 bases, with 17 bases left in between. In DNA, the CDR3 is TGTGCCAGCGGCTCGGGACGGCTTATCTCTGGGGCCAACGTCCTGACTTTC. This translates into CASGSGRLISGANVLTF.

This chain uses TRBV27 with TRBJ2-7; TRBD1 matches 10 bases. This CDR3 has 18 amino acids. J lost 3 bases, V lost 6 bases, and 17 bases had no gene match. CDR1 and CDR2 (germline): MNHEY, SMNVEV (reference sequence). CDR3 sequence reads: CASRQNDPGQGFFYEQYF. For the CDR3, the DNA is TGTGCCAGCAGACAAAACGACCCGGGACAGGGGTTCTTCTACGAGCAGTACTTC.

This rearrangement joins TRBV14 to TRBJ1-6; D is unresolved. With 4 bases removed from V and 7 bases from J, the gap between germline ends came to 14 bases. The CDR3 sequence is 15 residues long. CDR1 and CDR2 (germline): SGHDN, FVKESK. The CDR3 region has the DNA TGTGCCAGCAGCCCCCGGGCTTCAAGGAATTCACCCCTCCACTTT. This sequence encodes CASSPRASRNSPLHF.

The chain employs TRBV12-5 and TRBJ1-1; no firm D call. The CDR3 spans 14 residues. Germline V CDR1 and CDR2: LGHNT, FRNRAP. V was pared by 6 bases and J by 5 bases, with 16 bases between. The CDR3 is CASGLGLPPTEAFF. The CDR3 nucleotides are TGTGCTAGTGGCCTGGGCCTCCCCCCGACTGAAGCTTTCTTT.

In DNA, the CDR3 is TGTGCCAGCAGCTTAGAGGGCAGGGGGACCGGGGAGCTGTTTTTT. Amino acids: CASSLEGRGTGELFF. The V call is TRBV7-2, the J call TRBJ2-2; 7 bases agree with TRBD1. V shed 1 base and J 5 bases; nucleotides not matched to a gene: 4. The germline CDR1 and CDR2 sequences are SGHTA and FQGNSA. There are 15 residues in the CDR3.

DNA for the CDR3: TGTGCCAGCAGTCCCGGGACAGGGATGGGCGAGCAGTACTTC. It yields the protein CASSPGTGMGEQYF. The chain employs TRBV27 and TRBJ2-5, with 9 bases aligning to TRBD1. The J call may be wrong; the DNA end is better matched by TRBJ2-7. This CDR3 is built from 14 residues. Per the germline V gene, CDR1 is MNHEY and CDR2 is SMNVEV (reference sequence).

The chain carries TRBV19 and TRBJ1-1, with TRBD1 matching over 7 bases. The CDR3 is made up of 16 amino acids. CDR1 and CDR2 from the germline V gene are LNHDA and SQIVND (reference sequence). After removal of 4 bases from V and 0 bases from J, the junction contained 8 bases not matched to a gene. CDR3 DNA sequence: TGTGCCAGTAGTAAGGAGGGGGCCATAATGAACACTGAAGCTTTCTTT. Protein sequence: CASSKEGAIMNTEAFF.

This clone was seen once. The chain joins TRBV4-3 to TRBJ2-3; D tentatively fits TRBD1 or TRBD2 (5 bases each). V lost 0 bases to trimming and J lost 14 bases, with 15 bases between them. CDR1 and CDR2 from the germline V gene are LGHNA and YSLEER. The CDR3 is made up of 13 amino acids. The CDR3 DNA is TGCGCCAGCAGCCAAGAGGGGACCAGCAGGCGGTATTTT. The encoded protein is CASSQEGTSRRYF.